This T cell receptor (beta chain) is from a study of cytomegalovirus exposure and HLA in healthy donors (dated by TCRdb to about 2017). Regarding the study in general: In an earlier analysis of some 610 of the donors, 250 to 350 Gb of sequence data and 90 million to 120 million unique TCR beta sequences from roughly 180 million T cells were reported. Using immunosequencing, the study profiled T cell repertoires from 500 to 800 subjects and related those repertoires to cytomegalovirus serostatus. The genetic ancestry cluster associated with self-reported Caucasian donors included 80% to 90% of the roughly 400 genotyped donors. A later analysis re-examined previously published TCR beta repertoires from hundreds of donors and added high-resolution HLA genotyping to investigate patterns of TCR occurrence. Donor age, sex, ethnicity and CMV serostatus were compiled together with the repertoire data. The later analysis used no new phenotypic data to find candidate immune exposures, relying instead on TCR beta sequences and their occurrence across donors. Every discovery cohort repertoire had been produced on one sequencing platform. An early release that covered about 600 HLA-typed donors contained about 300 gigabases of sequencing data and around 80 million unique TCR sequences. About five DR-DQ haplotypes were treated as single units for association and clustering because of strong linkage in the cohort. Besides the first cohort of some 670 subjects, a separate validation cohort made up of about 120 different subjects was used. Both class I and class II loci were covered by HLA typing, at four-digit resolution. The number of typed donors differed by locus: roughly 629-630 for A, B, C, DRB1 and DQB1; 522 for DQA1; some 590 for DPA1; and around 490 for DPB1. A later genetic analysis used genome-wide SNP genotypes for about three fifths of the roughly 700 donors, treating that subset as a discovery cohort. To predict cytomegalovirus infection status, the study combined high-throughput TCR immunosequencing, statistical association of individual TCRs with disease status, and machine learning. The study aimed to test whether signatures of past pathogen exposure could be identified by cataloging public T cell receptors. Across about 380 genotyped donors of the cohort, an average of about 240,000 unique TCR beta nucleotide sequences per donor were sequenced, and 15% to 20% of those sequences were non-productive. To decide whether each TCR beta V gene segment behaved as functional or pseudogenic, an earlier analysis of some 540 of the donors relied on high-throughput TCR beta sequencing. What the work shows at the level of the full study, not this receptor alone: In an earlier analysis of around 600 of the donors, most TCR beta V segments were observed in productive rearrangements about 87% or about 30% of the time, broadly matching IMGT annotations. A later analysis found that HLA-associated TCR beta chains were more clonally expanded and had lower generation probabilities than equally common non-associated chains. In a later analysis, several top co-occurrence clusters were reported to appear linked to parvovirus B19, influenza, CMV and Epstein-Barr virus. CMV serostatus was the only immune exposure information available for the cohort. V-gene and J-gene trimming of TCR beta chains was associated with a missense DCLRE1C variant in a later genetic analysis, and the association was replicated in an independent cohort. In a later analysis, 15,000 to 20,000 TCR beta sequences were associated with specific HLA alleles at a false discovery rate of 0.05. The classifier was reported to diagnose cytomegalovirus status with high specificity and sensitivity in both the original and validation cohorts. The authors suggested that the approach could potentially be extended to other disease states and immunological phenotypes. In a later analysis, the rate of TCR association differed among HLA loci, with DRB1 alleles having the most associated TCRs and HLA-C alleles having the fewest. A few of the identified cytomegalovirus-associated TCR beta chains were confirmed in vitro to be specific for cytomegalovirus antigens. Because HLA typing was unavailable for some donors at each locus, only the typed subset was used in association tests. In a later genetic analysis, fewer N-insertions in productive TCRs were reported among donors in an Asian-associated ancestry cluster than the 666-donor mean. The 87-base-pair reads could not distinguish some IMGT-functional V segments, including TRBV6-2 and TRBV6-3, so those segments were excluded. A further reported finding was that TCR beta sequences accurately predicted the HLA-A and HLA-B alleles for most subjects in the first cohort. A total of about 150 TCR beta chains were listed by the study as associated with cytomegalovirus. Only TCR beta chains were sequenced in this cohort, and the absence of alpha or paired-chain data limited detectable features. Linkage disequilibrium might explain the correlated functional status among segregating V segments, but an unknown experimental factor could not be excluded. When HLA alleles, especially DR and DQ, strongly co-occurred, attributing TCR associations to individual alleles was difficult. While some public TCRs were present in many individuals, most TCR sequences turned up only very rarely across donors. The presence/absence analyses assumed that sequencing depth was roughly uniform across donors, and that assumption may not be true. The sequencing pipeline was judged likely to have produced a cluster of highly shared sequence variants as a technical artifact. Because counts were too low, more than 15 rarely observed V segments, including chromosome 9 orphons, were left out of the earlier analysis of approximately 500 of the donors. Most CMV-associated TCR beta chains appeared to be HLA-restricted in a later analysis, and the HLA associations seemed to be driven largely by CMV exposure.

Details on this clone: It has no known antigen specificity.

The cohort comprised some 730 healthy bone marrow donors. Cohort members were all nominally healthy when sampled, although unrecorded immune exposures were likely present. The donor was CMV seronegative and belonged to the group of 320 or so seronegative cohort members. Each donor provided a peripheral blood sample, and peripheral blood mononuclear cells were used for TCR beta sequencing. Genomic DNA was extracted from the blood cell samples with the Qiagen DNeasy Blood Extraction Kit. From cysteine to phenylalanine, the CDR3 is 15 amino acids long. Only the CDR3 part of the read is kept: 45 bases, read in frame from the first base. Deletion took 5 bases off V and 5 bases off J, with a span of 16 bases between the germline ends. The germline V gene (reference sequence) sets CDR1 to LNHDA and CDR2 to SQIVND. The receptor library was made with the immunoSEQ multiplex PCR assay. A mixture of 60 forward primers for TCR Vbeta segments and 13 reverse primers for TCR Jbeta segments was used in the multiplex PCR. The CDR3 region of rearranged TCR beta genes was amplified from genomic DNA with a multiplex PCR assay. The amplified TCR beta libraries were sequenced on the Illumina HiSeq System as 87-base-pair reads. Per the original workflow: A later analysis counted tens of millions of unique TCR beta chains across the 670 or so repertoires, and roughly 9.9 million of these chains were shared by at least two donors. To remove PCR and sequencing errors, raw reads were error-corrected and collapsed into unique sequences using a nearest-neighbor algorithm that merged closely related sequences. CDR3 sequences were aligned to IMGT reference sequences to assign V, D and J gene segments. For a sequence to be retained, a match of at least six nucleotides to both a V gene segment and a J gene segment was required. Rearrangements were classified as productive when the CDR3 lacked stop codons and remained in frame with V and J, and all other rearrangements were classified as non-productive. Following IMGT convention, CDR3 was defined as the stretch from the second conserved V-encoded cysteine to the conserved J-encoded phenylalanine. Sequences without an unambiguous match to a single V gene segment were excluded from the earlier analysis of 450 to 750 of the donors. In an earlier analysis of some 590 of the donors, V segments were called functional above 56.7% productive rearrangements and were called segregating when the between-donor standard deviation exceeded 5%. A statistical classification framework was built for diagnosing cytomegalovirus status from the catalog of TCR beta chain sequences. In a later analysis, V and J genes were assigned by comparing TCR nucleotide sequences against IMGT/GENE-DB human TR gene sequences. The TCRdist pipeline was used in a later analysis to assign CDR3 sequences and most-parsimonious VDJ recombination scenarios. In a later analysis, each TCR beta chain was defined by its CDR3 amino acid sequence together with its V-gene family, and reads without a unique V-gene family were excluded. As a way to deal with suspected cross-contamination and a sequencing artifact, a later analysis dropped approximately 590 nucleotide sequences that were highly shared and had low generation probability. For each public chain, a later analysis derived a clonal expansion index from normalized ranks of inferred template counts within each repertoire. Generation probabilities in a later analysis came from a VDJ recombination model fitted to out-of-frame rearrangements, and those results were checked against IGoR. In a later analysis, hypergeometric tests were used to score TCR-TCR, TCR-HLA and TCR-CMV co-occurrence, with a repertoire-size bias correction applied to TCR pairs. To estimate false discovery rates, a later analysis permuted the HLA or CMV assignments 20 times. A later analysis grouped co-occurring TCRs with DBSCAN, adding TCRdist sequence similarity when clustering within HLA-allele-positive subsets. Repertoires with fewer than 30,000 or more than 120,000 public chains, plus five repertoires with anomalous nucleotide sharing, were excluded from co-occurrence clustering. TCRdb mirrors the immuneACCESS table, restricted to in-frame sequences. Some clones are absent from its copies; in checked studies, under half trace to an unresolved V gene, and the reason for the others is unknown. That table is the source of V, J and clone size, and D and trimming were worked out from the DNA. This sample's table has entries for some 80,000 clones. The ten largest account for about 1.1% of the sample.

The rearrangement joined TRBV19 to TRBJ1-5; matching of 6 bases hints at TRBD1 as the D gene. The TCR sequence derives from a woman under 40 in good health and CMV-seronegative. Sequencing was carried out using PBMCs. The DNA sequence follows: TGTGCCAGTAGTTCGGGGGGCGGCCCATATCAGCCCCAGCATTTT. Translated, this is CASSSGGGPYQPQHF.